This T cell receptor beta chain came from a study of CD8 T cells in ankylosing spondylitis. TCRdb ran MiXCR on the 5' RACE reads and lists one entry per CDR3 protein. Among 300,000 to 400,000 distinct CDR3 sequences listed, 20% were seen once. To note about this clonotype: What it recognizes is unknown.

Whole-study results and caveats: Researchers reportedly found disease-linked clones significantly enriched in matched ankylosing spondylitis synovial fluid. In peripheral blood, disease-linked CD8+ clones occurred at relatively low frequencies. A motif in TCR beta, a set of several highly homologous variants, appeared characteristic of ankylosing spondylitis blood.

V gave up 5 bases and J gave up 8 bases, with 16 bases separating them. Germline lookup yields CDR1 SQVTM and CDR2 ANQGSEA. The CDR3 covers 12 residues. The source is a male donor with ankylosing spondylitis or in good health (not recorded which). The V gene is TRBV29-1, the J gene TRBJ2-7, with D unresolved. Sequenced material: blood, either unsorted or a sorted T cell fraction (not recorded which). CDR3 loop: CSVFEVTTKQYF. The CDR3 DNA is TGCAGCGTTTTCGAGGTAACTACGAAGCAGTACTTC.